These 18 T cell receptor beta chains came from one sample sequenced in a study of T cells in Graves' hyperthyroidism and ophthalmopathy. TCR beta CDR3 region amplification was performed from RNA transcripts. During a first-round RT-PCR of the TCR CDR3, the HTBI primer set was used. TCRdb re-called the multiplex PCR reads through MiXCR, storing one row per CDR3 protein. Here the sample spans about 590,000 distinct CDR3 sequences, approximately 14% being singletons. The specimen was blood. The receptors derive from a woman in her twenties or thirties with Graves' hyperthyroidism.

This clonotype was seen many times. The chain joins TRBV28 to TRBJ1-2; possible D gene TRBD1, 6 bases. The CDR3 runs to 15 residues. Germline lookup yields CDR1 MDHEN and CDR2 SYDVKM. V lost 6 bases, J lost 2 bases, and 16 bases lay in between. Written as DNA, the CDR3 is TGTGCCAGCAGCCCCCCGGGTAGGGGGAACTATGGCTACACCTTC. It is translated as CASSPPGRGNYGYTF.

V and J are TRBV9 and TRBJ2-7; either TRBD1 or TRBD2 may fit D (6 bases each). V lost 3 bases and J 2 bases, leaving 12 bases between the germline ends. The CDR3 sequence is 14 residues long. Per the germline V gene, CDR1 is SGDLS and CDR2 is YYNGEE. The CDR3 DNA sequence: TGTGCCAGCAGCGCCGGGGGCACCCCCTACGAGCAGTACTTC. Translating it yields CASSAGGTPYEQYF.

The chain is built from TRBV19 and TRBJ2-6; D might be TRBD2 (5 bases). Between the trimmed V and J ends, which lost 0 bases and 9 bases, there was a span of 12 bases. The CDR3 is made up of 15 amino acids. CDR1 and CDR2 (germline): LNHDA, SQIVND (reference sequence). The CDR3 region is CASSIDRRFINVLTF. CDR3 nucleotides: TGTGCCAGTAGTATAGATCGGAGGTTCATCAACGTCCTGACTTTC. Complete variable domain (other parts from reference TRBV19 and TRBJ2-6): DGGITQSPKYLFRKEGQNVTLSCEQNLNHDAMYWYRQDPGQGLRLIYYSQIVNDFQKGDIAEGYSVSREKKESFPLTVTSAQKNPTAFYLCASSIDRRFINVLTFGAGSRLTVL.

In this sample, this clonotype turned up a few times. The V and J genes are TRBV12-3 or TRBV12-4 and TRBJ2-1; 10 nucleotides line up with TRBD1. The CDR3 is 17 residues long. Unmatched junction bases numbered 17, after V lost 5 bases and J lost 10 bases. CDR3 protein: CASSLVPGQGTSKEQFF. CDR3 DNA sequence: TGTGCCAGCAGTCTTGTTCCGGGACAGGGGACCTCTAAGGAGCAGTTCTTC.

The table lists this clonotype with many counts. The gene calls are TRBV7-9 and TRBJ2-5; D is possibly TRBD2 (6 bases). CDR1 is SEHNR, CDR2 FQNEAQ, per germline (reference sequence). V was clipped by 5 bases and J by 5 bases, with 21 bases between them. There are 16 residues in the CDR3. The CDR3 nucleotides are TGTGCCAGCAGCCCTAGGGGTGGGAGGTTCGTGGAGACCCAGTACTTC. Its protein is CASSPRGGRFVETQYF.

In this sample, this clonotype turned up many times. V gene TRBV7-8 combines with J gene TRBJ2-1; unclear D gene. The CDR3 has 15 amino acids. Germline loops: CDR1 SGHVS, CDR2 FQNEAQ. Trimming took 5 bases from V and 0 from J, leaving 11 bases between them. The CDR3 protein is CASSETESSYNEQFF. The CDR3 DNA reads TGTGCCAGCAGCGAGACTGAAAGCTCCTACAATGAGCAGTTCTTC.

V and J are TRBV19 and TRBJ2-3; 8 bases map to TRBD2. Germline V gene data show CDR1 as LNHDA and CDR2 as SQIVND (reference sequence). The CDR3 runs 17 residues. Trimming at V came to 8 bases and at J to 2 bases, leaving 15 bases not matched to a gene. The CDR3 region has the DNA TGTGCCAGTCACAGCCGATGGGCGGGAGGCTCCACAGATACGCAGTATTTT. This codes for CASHSRWAGGSTDTQYF.

This clonotype was observed at least ten times. The chain recombines TRBV20-1 with TRBJ1-1, with D unresolved. CDR1 and CDR2 from the germline V gene are DFQATT and SNEGSKA (reference sequence). Between the trimmed V and J ends, which lost 4 bases and 5 bases, there was a span of 14 bases. CDR3 length equals 13 residues. The CDR3 here is CSATDERGTEAFF. The CDR3, as DNA: TGCAGTGCTACGGACGAAAGAGGGACTGAAGCTTTCTTT.

This clonotype was observed at least ten times. The rearrangement links TRBV18 to TRBJ2-5; 7 bases line up with TRBD2. The CDR3 sequence is 16 residues long. Germline V CDR1 and CDR2: KGHSH, LQKENI. V was clipped by 3 bases and J by 0 bases; unmatched bases: 7. The CDR3 loop is CASSPTVGTNQETQYF. DNA of the CDR3: TGTGCCAGCTCACCTACAGTCGGGACTAACCAAGAGACCCAGTACTTC.

In its sample, this clonotype was seen many times. The chain employs TRBV15 and TRBJ2-3; 8 positions match TRBD2. The germline CDR1 and CDR2 sequences are LNHNV and YYDKDF (reference sequence). Trimming at V came to 5 bases and at J to 0 bases, leaving 7 bases not matched to a gene. The CDR3 runs 16 residues. The CDR3 coding sequence is TGTGCCACCAGCGGGTATAGCGGGATTAGCACAGATACGCAGTATTTT. It translates to CATSGYSGISTDTQYF. Complete variable domain (other parts from reference TRBV15 and TRBJ2-3): DAMVIQNPRYQVTQFGKPVTLSCSQTLNHNVMYWYQQKSSQAPKLLFHYYDKDFNNEADTPDNFQSRRPNTSFCFLDIRSPGLGDTAMYLCATSGYSGISTDTQYFGPGTRLTVL.

The V and J genes are TRBV10-2 and TRBJ2-7; the D gene is possibly TRBD1 (7 bases). The CDR3 is 15 residues long. Trimming left V 10 bases short and J 7 bases short, with 26 bases between. The germline CDR1 and CDR2 sequences are WSHSY and SAAADI. For the CDR3, the DNA is TGCGCCACCAGGGGGTATAGCGGAGGTCTGGGGGAGCAGTACTTC. Encoded protein: CATRGYSGGLGEQYF.

This clonotype was seen ten or more times. The chain carries TRBV6-1 and TRBJ2-7; D is undetermined. The germline V and J ends were trimmed by 8 bases and 6 bases, with 14 bases remaining between them. CDR1 is MNHNS and CDR2 is SASEGT in the germline V gene. The CDR3 length is 12 residues. The CDR3 reads CASRALSREQYF. CDR3 DNA sequence: TGTGCCAGCCGGGCTCTATCCCGCGAGCAGTACTTC.

The chain recombines TRBV6-1 with TRBJ2-7; D may correspond to TRBD1 or TRBD2 (5 bases each). From germline, CDR1 is MNHNS and CDR2 SASEGT. Trimming removed 5 bases at V and 1 base at J, with 18 bases between. This CDR3 has 16 residues. The CDR3 region has the DNA TGTGCCAGCAGTCGTAACTCCGGGACGGAATCCTACGAGCAGTACTTC. This gives the protein CASSRNSGTESYEQYF.

In its sample, this clonotype was seen many times. The V call is TRBV12-3 or TRBV12-4, the J call TRBJ2-7; 7 bases align to TRBD2. With 8 bases clipped from V and 4 bases from J, the junction kept 14 bases outside the gene matches. The CDR3 consists of 15 residues. CDR3 in DNA: TGTGCCAGCCGTCCAGGAGCGGGGCCGCTATACGAGCAGTACTTC. Protein product: CASRPGAGPLYEQYF.

This clonotype was recorded a few times. The chain employs TRBV6-1 and TRBJ2-3; D possibly corresponds to TRBD2 (7 bases). The germline gives CDR1 MNHNS, CDR2 SASEGT. Trimming took 6 bases from V and 2 from J, leaving 18 bases between them. The CDR3 runs to 16 residues. This CDR3 reads CASSLQGGGFTDTQYF. The CDR3 DNA reads TGTGCCAGCAGCCTCCAAGGGGGGGGGTTCACAGATACGCAGTATTTT.

Concerning this clonotype: A much larger clone lies one base from this, so it may be a read error. This sequence joins TRBV28 and TRBJ2-7; 11 nucleotides match TRBD2. V shed 6 bases and J 7 bases; nucleotides not matched to a gene: 14. CDR1 is MDHEN, CDR2 SYDVKM, per germline. This CDR3 comprises 16 residues. CDR3 loop: CASSQDFTSGSYEQYF. The CDR3 DNA sequence: TGTGCCAGCAGCCAAGATTTTACTAGCGGGAGCTATGAGCAGTACTTC.

This clonotype has a count of ten or more. J is TRBJ2-7 and V is TRBV11-3, with D possibly being TRBD2 (7 bases). Germline values: CDR1 SGHNT, CDR2 YENEEA. The CDR3 loop spans 20 amino acids. Deletions cut 0 bases from V and 4 bases from J, with 28 bases between. This chain's CDR3 is CASSLDLETGRAGVGYEQYF. CDR3 in DNA: TGTGCCAGCAGCTTAGATCTGGAGACAGGCCGTGCGGGAGTTGGGTACGAGCAGTACTTC. The variable domain in full, with the rest retrieved from reference TRBV11-3 and TRBJ2-7, is EAGVVQSPRYKIIEKKQPVAFWCNPISGHNTLYWYLQNLGQGPELLIRYENEEAVDDSQLPKDRFSAERLKGVDSTLKIQPAELGDSAVYLCASSLDLETGRAGVGYEQYFGPGTRLTVT.

This clonotype has just a few counts. V and J are TRBV24-1 and TRBJ2-3; 8 bases agree with TRBD1. J lost 4 bases, V lost 2 bases, and 4 bases had no gene match. This CDR3 spans 15 amino acids. The germline V gene encodes CDR1 KGHDR and CDR2 SFDVKD. The CDR3 DNA is TGTGCCACCAGTGATTCGTCGGACAGGGCAGATACGCAGTATTTT. This encodes CATSDSSDRADTQYF.